Presented here are 7 T cell receptor beta chains from one specimen sequenced in a study of regulatory T cells in long-lasting Graves disease. Construction of TCR beta libraries relied on iRepertoire HTBI primers and on Arm-PCR targeting CDR3 regions. TCRdb re-called the multiplex PCR reads with MiXCR, one entry per CDR3 protein. The top ten hold 16% of the sample, which has about 470,000 distinct CDR3 sequences, 15% seen once. Time point noted: newly diagnosed GD, antithyroid drugs for less than 3 months. Generation of the TCR library employed RNA extracted from PBMCs. This sample was shared with a second study, whose subject was T cells in Graves' hyperthyroidism and ophthalmopathy.

The material was peripheral blood mononuclear cells (PBMCs), obtained at new diagnosis, from a patient treated with antithyroid drugs. These receptors were taken from a woman in her thirties with Graves disease.

This clonotype appeared many times. V usage is TRBV28 and J usage is TRBJ1-4; D call uncertain. Germline CDR1 MDHEN, CDR2 SYDVKM. V dropped 7 bases and J dropped 7 bases, with 13 bases sitting between them. The CDR3 totals 13 residues. CDR3 nucleotides: TGTGCCAGCACGCCATGGAGGCCTGAAAAACTGTTTTTT. Translated: CASTPWRPEKLFF.

This clonotype was counted ten times or more. V and J are TRBV12-3 or TRBV12-4 and TRBJ2-1; D may be TRBD2 (6 bases). Trimming removed 3 bases from V and 2 bases from J, with 14 bases in between. The CDR3 is 16 amino acids. The CDR3 reads CASSLFLAGTYNEQFF. CDR3 in DNA: TGTGCCAGCAGTTTGTTCCTCGCGGGGACCTACAATGAGCAGTTCTTC.

The DNA for the CDR3 is TGTGCCAGCAGGAGACAGGGAAACATGAACACTGAAGCTTTCTTT. This translates into CASRRQGNMNTEAFF. The chain employs TRBV6-1 and TRBJ1-1; TRBD1 matches 7 bases. Per the germline V gene, CDR1 is MNHNS and CDR2 is SASEGT. The CDR3 totals 15 residues. The ends lost 6 bases at V and 0 bases at J; junction bases unmatched: 7.

Many counts were recorded for this clonotype. The chain joins TRBV13 to TRBJ2-5; 10 positions match TRBD1. Per the germline V gene, CDR1 is PRHDT and CDR2 is FYEKMQ (reference sequence). CDR3 size: 14 residues. Germline trimming cut 5 bases from V and 6 bases from J; bases unmatched to any gene: 6. The CDR3, as DNA: TGTGCCAGCAGCACCCGGGACAGGGGCCAGACCCAGTACTTC. Translating gives CASSTRDRGQTQYF.

This chain joins TRBV30 and TRBJ1-1; the D gene is possibly TRBD1 (5 bases). With 2 bases removed from V and 7 bases from J, the gap between germline ends came to 11 bases. The CDR3 consists of 12 residues. Germline CDR1 is GTSNPN and CDR2 is SVGIG (reference sequence). The CDR3 DNA follows: TGTGCCTGGAGTTCCCGGGGCGGTGAAGCTTTCTTT. Translated, it gives CAWSSRGGEAFF.

In its sample, this clonotype was seen many times. The V call is TRBV19, the J call TRBJ2-1; D is perhaps TRBD2 (6 bases). Trimming took off 3 bases at V and 8 bases at J, with 17 bases between the two ends. From germline, CDR1 is LNHDA and CDR2 SQIVND (reference sequence). CDR3 length: 15 residues. The DNA for the CDR3 is TGTGCCAGTAGTATGCGGGGTCCCCGGTGGGATGAGCAGTTCTTC. Protein: CASSMRGPRWDEQFF.

This clonotype was seen at least ten times. In nucleotides, the CDR3 is TGTGCCAGCACCTTGAGAGGGAGGCTGTACGAGCAGTACTTC. It specifies CASTLRGRLYEQYF. The V gene is TRBV13, the J gene TRBJ2-7; D is possibly TRBD2 (6 bases). Germline assignment: CDR1 PRHDT and CDR2 FYEKMQ (reference sequence). Trimming took 7 bases from V and 4 from J, leaving 17 bases between them. The CDR3 runs to 14 residues.